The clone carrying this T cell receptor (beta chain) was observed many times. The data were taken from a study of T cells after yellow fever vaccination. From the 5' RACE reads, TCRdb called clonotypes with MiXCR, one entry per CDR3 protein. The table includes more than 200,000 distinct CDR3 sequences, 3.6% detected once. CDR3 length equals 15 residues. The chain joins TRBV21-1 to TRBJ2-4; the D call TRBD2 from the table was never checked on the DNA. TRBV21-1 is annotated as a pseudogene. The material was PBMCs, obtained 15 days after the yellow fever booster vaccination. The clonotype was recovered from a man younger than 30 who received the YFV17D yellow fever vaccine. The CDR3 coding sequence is TGTGCCAGCAGCAACCTAGCGGGCGCCAAAAACATTCAGTACTTC. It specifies CASSNLAGAKNIQYF.